The rows below give T cell receptor beta chains drawn from one sample of a study of OX40 agonist ivuxolimab in advanced cancers. Here immunoSEQ multiplex PCR was the method, and the copy in TCRdb shows in-frame clones only, minus some. The profile shows about 94,000 clones, 70% to 90% of them singletons. The source material was CD4+ or CD8+ T cells sorted from blood, sampled in a trial of the OX40 agonist ivuxolimab. Receptor source: an adult with an advanced solid tumor such as melanoma, head and neck, liver or kidney cancer. CDR3s include the opening cysteine and the closing phenylalanine or tryptophan. A D gene is named only where the DNA matches it firmly. Only part of the rows carry a size: once, few, many, or a class if the clone is expanded.

V	size	D	J	CDR3	DNA
TRBV9	few	-	TRBJ1-6	CASSVADVRTGVSPLHF	TGTGCCAGCAGCGTAGCGGACGTGAGGACGGGGGTATCACCCCTCCACTTT
TRBV9	-	TRBD2	TRBJ2-1	CASSASGSYNEQFF	TGTGCCAGCAGCGCTAGCGGCTCCTACAATGAGCAGTTCTTC
TRBV19	-	TRBD1	TRBJ1-2	CASSMGQSYGYTF	TGTGCCAGTAGTATGGGACAGTCCTATGGCTACACCTTC
TRBV18	-	-	TRBJ1-2	CASSPQDLLNYGYTF	TGTGCCAGCTCACCACAGGATTTGCTTAACTATGGCTACACCTTC
TRBV30	-	-	TRBJ1-6	CAWRSENNSPLHF	TGTGCCTGGAGATCGGAGAATAATTCACCCCTCCACTTT
TRBV11-3	-	TRBD1	TRBJ2-3	CASSSPDRGWGTDTQYF	TGTGCCAGCAGCTCCCCCGACAGGGGTTGGGGCACAGATACGCAGTATTTT
TRBV7-2	-	-	TRBJ2-3	CASSLYTDTQYF	TGTGCCAGCAGCTTATACACAGATACGCAGTATTTT
TRBV6-1	-	TRBD1	TRBJ1-2	CASHRTGSPLYGYTF	TGTGCCAGCCACCGGACAGGGAGCCCCCTCTATGGCTACACCTTC
TRBV21-1	-	-	TRBJ1-1	CASSKDPGTGLLNTEAFF	TGTGCCAGCAGCAAAGACCCAGGGACAGGGCTGTTGAACACTGAAGCTTTCTTT
TRBV2	-	TRBD2	TRBJ2-1	CATGGTLSGNEQFF	TGTGCCACCGGGGGGACTCTTTCGGGCAATGAGCAGTTCTTC
TRBV27	-	-	TRBJ2-3	CASSPRRPPTQYF	TGTGCCAGCAGTCCCCGTAGGCCCCCCACGCAGTATTTT
TRBV11-2	-	-	TRBJ2-2	CASSRQGSSPGELFF	TGTGCCAGCAGCCGCCAAGGATCATCCCCCGGGGAGCTGTTTTTT
TRBV14	-	TRBD1	TRBJ2-3	CASSPTGVSDTQYF	TGTGCCAGCAGCCCGACAGGGGTGTCAGATACGCAGTATTTT
TRBV10-3	-	-	TRBJ2-1	CAISEASDEQFF	TGTGCCATCAGTGAGGCTTCCGATGAGCAGTTCTTC
TRBV4-1	-	TRBD2	TRBJ2-4	CASSGLAGNPIAKNIQYF	TGCGCCAGCAGCGGACTAGCGGGTAACCCTATAGCCAAAAACATTCAGTACTTC
TRBV21-1	-	-	TRBJ2-1	CASSKEMGQGRPDNEQFF	TGTGCCAGCAGCAAAGAGATGGGACAGGGGCGCCCGGACAATGAGCAGTTCTTC
TRBV7-2	-	-	TRBJ2-5	CASSPQRAAKETQYF	TGTGCCAGCAGCCCCCAGCGGGCGGCAAAAGAGACCCAGTACTTC
TRBV19	few	-	TRBJ1-1	CASGLGLGNTEAFF	TGTGCCAGTGGTCTGGGCCTGGGGAACACTGAAGCTTTCTTT
TRBV7-2	-	TRBD1	TRBJ1-4	CASSRRQGAGEKLFF	TGTGCCAGCAGCCGGAGACAGGGGGCAGGTGAAAAACTGTTTTTT
TRBV9	-	-	TRBJ2-7	CASSVGEDQQYF	TGTGCCAGCAGCGTCGGCGAGGATCAGCAGTACTTC
TRBV11-2	-	TRBD2	TRBJ2-1	CASSLSGGAYNEQFF	TGTGCCAGCAGCCTGAGCGGGGGGGCCTACAATGAGCAGTTCTTC
TRBV7-9	-	-	TRBJ1-5	CASSSGAFSNQPQHF	TGTGCCAGCAGCTCGGGGGCTTTTAGCAATCAGCCCCAGCATTTT
TRBV7-2	-	-	TRBJ2-1	CASSTPTGTGNRNEQFF	TGTGCCAGCAGCACCCCAACCGGGACGGGGAACCGGAATGAGCAGTTCTTC
TRBV27	-	-	TRBJ1-2	CASSPSIGPYGYTF	TGTGCCAGCAGTCCCAGTATAGGACCATATGGCTACACCTTC
TRBV5-1	-	-	TRBJ2-1	CASSLDRGTLAYNEQFF	TGCGCCAGCAGCTTGGATAGGGGAACCCTAGCGTACAATGAGCAGTTCTTC
TRBV4-2	-	-	TRBJ2-3	CASSQGHLSGAPDTQYF	TGTGCCAGCAGCCAAGGACATCTTAGTGGGGCCCCAGATACGCAGTATTTT
TRBV6-5	-	-	TRBJ1-1	CASSNPQRVNTEAFF	TGTGCCAGCAGCAACCCCCAGCGAGTGAACACTGAAGCTTTCTTT
TRBV10-2	-	TRBD1	TRBJ1-3	CASRSGTGDLGNTIYF	TGCGCCAGCAGGTCCGGGACAGGGGACCTTGGAAACACCATATATTTT
TRBV9	-	TRBD2	TRBJ2-2	CASSRSPSGGGTGELFF	TGTGCCAGCAGCCGATCACCTAGCGGGGGGGGCACCGGGGAGCTGTTTTTT
TRBV5-4	-	-	TRBJ1-1	CASSLVGRLNTEAFF	TGTGCCAGCAGCTTGGTGGGGAGATTGAACACTGAAGCTTTCTTT
TRBV6-4	-	-	TRBJ1-6	CASSERGRNSPLHF	TGTGCCAGCAGTGAAAGGGGTCGGAATTCACCCCTCCACTTT
TRBV11-2	-	-	TRBJ2-6	CASSLRGMNGANVLTF	TGTGCCAGCAGCTTACGAGGGATGAACGGGGCCAACGTCCTGACTTTC
TRBV2	-	TRBD1	TRBJ1-1	CASSANNRGNTEAFF	TGTGCCAGCAGCGCAAATAACAGGGGGAACACTGAAGCTTTCTTT
TRBV2	-	-	TRBJ1-2	CASSLHVYGYTF	TGTGCCAGCAGTCTACATGTGTATGGCTACACCTTC
TRBV10-2	-	-	TRBJ2-1	CASSDGVGQFF	TGCGCCAGCAGTGATGGCGTTGGGCAGTTCTTC
TRBV29-1	-	-	TRBJ1-4	CSVGEGGTNEKLFF	TGCAGCGTTGGGGAAGGGGGGACTAATGAAAAACTGTTTTTT
TRBV9	once	-	TRBJ1-2	CASSGTVALSGYTF	TGTGCCAGCAGCGGAACAGTTGCCCTATCCGGCTACACCTTC
TRBV14	-	TRBD2	TRBJ2-3	CASSQALGLAGADTQYF	TGTGCCAGCAGCCAAGCCTTGGGACTAGCGGGGGCAGATACGCAGTATTTT
TRBV6-5	-	-	TRBJ1-1	CATRGRGGTEAFF	TGTGCCACTAGAGGCAGGGGCGGCACTGAAGCTTTCTTT
TRBV6-5	-	-	TRBJ2-7	CASSNTDSPSYEQYF	TGTGCCAGCAGTAATACAGACAGTCCATCCTACGAGCAGTACTTC
TRBV19	-	-	TRBJ1-1	CASSRNTPPEAFF	TGTGCCAGTAGCCGAAACACCCCCCCTGAAGCTTTCTTT
TRBV5-1	-	-	TRBJ2-7	CASSSGSHYEQYF	TGCGCCAGCAGCTCGGGCTCCCACTACGAGCAGTACTTC
TRBV30	few	-	TRBJ1-2	CAWSEAGQFRGTF	TGTGCCTGGAGTGAGGCAGGCCAATTCCGGGGCACTTTC
TRBV9	-	-	TRBJ2-2	CASSVEDTGELFF	TGTGCCAGCAGCGTAGAGGACACCGGGGAGCTGTTTTTT
TRBV5-5	-	-	TRBJ1-6	CASSLRGAGLDNSPLHF	TGTGCCAGCAGCTTGAGAGGCGCAGGGTTGGATAATTCACCCCTCCACTTT